This TCR beta chain originates from a study of siplizumab effects on memory and regulatory T cells. Study findings and constraints: The study did not confirm that proliferating Tregs from siplizumab cultures were suppressive. Controls had around 28% Treg-derived mappable alloreactive CD4+ clones on average, versus approximately 70% with siplizumab. Siplizumab, the agent tested, significantly reduced alloreactive sequences traceable to unstimulated CD4+ memory cells.

As for this clone: Its antigen is undetermined.

The CDR3 has 14 amino acids. Germline values: CDR1 MNHEY, CDR2 SMNVEV (reference sequence). Trimming cost V 4 bases and J 4 bases, with 13 bases left between them. Approximately 10^5 TCR templates per sample were assayed. Using immunoSEQ multiplex PCR, the repertoire was profiled, and TCRdb retains in-frame clones only, with some absent. The data show 110,000 or so clones, with 90% to 95% seen just once and around 0.32% held by the top ten. This chain joins TRBV27 and TRBJ1-2; TRBD1 might be the D (5 bases). The source is a human donor in good health. The sample taken for sequencing was CD4+ T cells sorted from blood. DNA of the CDR3: TGTGCCAGCAGTTCGACAGCCGCTACCTATGGCTACACCTTC. This sequence encodes CASSSTAATYGYTF.